The clone carrying this TCR beta chain has at least ten counts. Its antigen is unknown. CDR3 size: 18 residues. The V gene end was trimmed by 7 bases and the J gene end by 0 bases; junction bases not matched to a gene: 15. The V gene's germline CDR1 is MNHNS and CDR2 SASEGT. The source of the sample is a study of T-cell reconstitution after alpha-beta-depleted transplantation in children. Broader study findings: Surviving recipient cells, namely T cells and thymic progenitors, were the source of high day-60 TCRbeta diversity in some patients. Two months or so post-transplant, alpha-beta T cells reportedly derived from several hundred expanded graft clones.

Unique molecular identifiers were used in preparing the TCRbeta library. One entry per CDR3 protein results from TCRdb running MiXCR on the PCR reads. The table shows hundreds of thousands of distinct CDR3 sequences, with 7.5% to 9.5% occurring only once. The TCR sequence derives from a male patient between 2 and 10 years old who had a stem cell transplant for acute myeloid leukemia, so the T cells may come from the graft donor. The sequences come from PBMCs, mostly from graft donor cells, collected 360 days after TCRalphabeta/CD19-depleted stem cell transplant. The J gene is TRBJ2-1, the V gene TRBV6-1; TRBD1 aligns across 7 bases. CDR3 nucleotide sequence: TGTGCCAGCACCAAAGGGGGCCTAGCCGTCAGCTCCTACAATGAGCAGTTCTTC. Residues: CASTKGGLAVSSYNEQFF.